By sample share, the clone carrying this T cell receptor beta chain is large (0.1 to 1%). One entry per CDR3 protein, called by TCRdb with MiXCR from the 5' RACE reads. The sample lists about 36,000 distinct CDR3 sequences; around an eighth were seen once. The sample originates from a study of CD8 T cells in ankylosing spondylitis. The CDR3 has 16 amino acids. V gave up 4 bases and J gave up 0 bases; unmatched junction bases: 4. Germline V gene lookup returns CDR1 MGHRA and CDR2 YSYEKL. Sequenced: synovial fluid, either unsorted or a sorted T cell fraction (not recorded which). The chain uses TRBV4-1 and TRBJ1-5; TRBD1 matches at 9 bases. The clonotype comes from a male donor with ankylosing spondylitis. The CDR3 loop is CASSPPGQGSNQPQHF. The CDR3 nucleotides are TGCGCCAGCAGCCCTCCGGGACAGGGTAGCAATCAGCCCCAGCATTTT.